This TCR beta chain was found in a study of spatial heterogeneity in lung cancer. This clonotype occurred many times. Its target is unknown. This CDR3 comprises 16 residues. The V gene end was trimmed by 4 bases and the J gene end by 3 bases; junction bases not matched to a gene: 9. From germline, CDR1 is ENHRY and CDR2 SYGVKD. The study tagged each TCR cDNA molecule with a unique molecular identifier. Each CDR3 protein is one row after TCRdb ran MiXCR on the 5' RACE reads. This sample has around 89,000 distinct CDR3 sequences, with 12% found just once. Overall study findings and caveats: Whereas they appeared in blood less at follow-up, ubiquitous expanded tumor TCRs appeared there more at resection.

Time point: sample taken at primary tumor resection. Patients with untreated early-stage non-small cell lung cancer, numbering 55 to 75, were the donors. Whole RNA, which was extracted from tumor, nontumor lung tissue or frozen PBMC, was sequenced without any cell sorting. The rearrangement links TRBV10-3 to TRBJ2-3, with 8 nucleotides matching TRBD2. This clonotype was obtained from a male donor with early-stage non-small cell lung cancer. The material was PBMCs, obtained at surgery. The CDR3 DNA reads TGTGCCATCAGTGGTAAACTAGCGGAGGGGACAGATACGCAGTATTTT. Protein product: CAISGKLAEGTDTQYF.